This is a list of T cell receptor beta chains from one sample in a study of T cells in Graves' hyperthyroidism and ophthalmopathy. In TCRdb, the multiplex PCR reads were re-called with MiXCR into one record per CDR3 protein. The table records nearly 600,000 distinct CDR3 sequences, 14% of them present only once. Specimen: blood. The receptors were sampled from a woman under 30 with Graves' ophthalmopathy. CDR3s include the opening cysteine and the closing phenylalanine or tryptophan. D genes are given only for firm matches. Size is omitted from some rows. Given values are once, few, many or a class for expanded clones.

v_call: TRBV5-1; cdr3_length: 15; d_call: TRBD1; clone_size: many; j_call: TRBJ2-1; cdr3_nt: TGCGCCAGCAGCTCCCACTGGGACAGTTACAATGAGCAGTTCTTC; cdr3_aa: CASSSHWDSYNEQFF
v_call: TRBV7-2; cdr3_length: 13; d_call: -; clone_size: many; j_call: TRBJ2-3; cdr3_nt: TGTGCCAGCAGCTTAGTTTCCCGGGATACGCAGTATTTT; cdr3_aa: CASSLVSRDTQYF
v_call: TRBV30; cdr3_length: 15; d_call: -; clone_size: few; j_call: TRBJ1-2; cdr3_nt: TGTGCCTGGAGTCGAGAGGACGGGACATTACGCGGCTACACCTTC; cdr3_aa: CAWSREDGTLRGYTF
v_call: TRBV6-6; cdr3_length: 15; d_call: TRBD1; clone_size: many; j_call: TRBJ2-4; cdr3_nt: TGTGCCAGCAGTTACGTGGCCGGGACAGGGAACATTCAGTACTTC; cdr3_aa: CASSYVAGTGNIQYF
v_call: TRBV6-1; cdr3_length: 14; d_call: -; clone_size: many; j_call: TRBJ1-1; cdr3_nt: TGTGCCAGCAGTGCAACTTTAAGGAACACTGAAGCTTTCTTT; cdr3_aa: CASSATLRNTEAFF
v_call: TRBV18; cdr3_length: 15; d_call: TRBD2; clone_size: many; j_call: TRBJ2-1; cdr3_nt: TGTGCCAGCTCACCTTCGGGACTAGCAATGAATGAGCAGTTCTTC; cdr3_aa: CASSPSGLAMNEQFF
v_call: TRBV6-1; cdr3_length: 15; d_call: -; clone_size: -; j_call: TRBJ1-2; cdr3_nt: TGTGCCAGCAGTTTTACCGCCAGGAATAACTATGGCTACACCTTC; cdr3_aa: CASSFTARNNYGYTF
v_call: TRBV7-2; cdr3_length: 14; d_call: -; clone_size: many; j_call: TRBJ2-7; cdr3_nt: TGTGCCAGCAGCCCTCGAGGGGCCTCCTACGAGCAGTACTTC; cdr3_aa: CASSPRGASYEQYF
v_call: TRBV19; cdr3_length: 13; d_call: -; clone_size: -; j_call: TRBJ2-2; cdr3_nt: TGTGCCAGCCGGGGTGCAAACACCGGGGAGCTGTTTTTT; cdr3_aa: CASRGANTGELFF
v_call: TRBV27; cdr3_length: 14; d_call: -; clone_size: -; j_call: TRBJ1-5; cdr3_nt: TGTGCCAGCAGTTTAAGGTTTGAGGAGCAGCCCCAGCATTTT; cdr3_aa: CASSLRFEEQPQHF
v_call: TRBV6-1; cdr3_length: 15; d_call: -; clone_size: many; j_call: TRBJ2-7; cdr3_nt: TGTGCCAGCAGTGAGGGGGGGCTGTTTGGATACGAGCAGTACTTC; cdr3_aa: CASSEGGLFGYEQYF
v_call: TRBV28; cdr3_length: 15; d_call: TRBD2; clone_size: many; j_call: TRBJ2-3; cdr3_nt: TGTGCCAGCCCTCCTAGCGGGAGGGTTGCAGATACGCAGTATTTT; cdr3_aa: CASPPSGRVADTQYF
v_call: TRBV27; cdr3_length: 14; d_call: -; clone_size: -; j_call: TRBJ1-5; cdr3_nt: TGTGCCAGCAGTCTGTGGGGGGGGGATCAGCCCCAGCATTTT; cdr3_aa: CASSLWGGDQPQHF
v_call: TRBV3-1; cdr3_length: 13; d_call: -; clone_size: many; j_call: TRBJ2-1; cdr3_nt: TGTGCCAGCAGCCGAGCGGGCTACAATGAGCAGTTCTTC; cdr3_aa: CASSRAGYNEQFF
v_call: TRBV18; cdr3_length: 15; d_call: -; clone_size: -; j_call: TRBJ1-4; cdr3_nt: TGTGCCAGCTCACCAGGGGGTACGACTAATGAAAAACTGTTTTTT; cdr3_aa: CASSPGGTTNEKLFF
v_call: TRBV20-1; cdr3_length: 16; d_call: TRBD2; clone_size: many; j_call: TRBJ2-7; cdr3_nt: TGCAGTGCTAGAGCCCCGGGACTAGCGGGAATGGGCGAGCAGTACTTC; cdr3_aa: CSARAPGLAGMGEQYF
v_call: TRBV20-1; cdr3_length: 16; d_call: TRBD1; clone_size: many; j_call: TRBJ2-7; cdr3_nt: TGCAGTGCTAGAGATGGCCGGGACAGGAGCTCCTACGAGCAGTACTTC; cdr3_aa: CSARDGRDRSSYEQYF
v_call: TRBV18; cdr3_length: 12; d_call: -; clone_size: many; j_call: TRBJ2-3; cdr3_nt: TGTGCCAGCTCGCATGAGGTGGATACGCAGTATTTT; cdr3_aa: CASSHEVDTQYF
v_call: TRBV7-9; cdr3_length: 15; d_call: TRBD1; clone_size: many; j_call: TRBJ2-7; cdr3_nt: TGTGCCAGCAGCCACGACAGGGCGAGCTCCTACGAGCAGTACTTC; cdr3_aa: CASSHDRASSYEQYF
v_call: TRBV9; cdr3_length: 13; d_call: -; clone_size: -; j_call: TRBJ1-1; cdr3_nt: TGTGCCAGCAGCGTAGTGGAAATCACTGAAGCTTTCTTT; cdr3_aa: CASSVVEITEAFF
v_call: TRBV3-1; cdr3_length: 15; d_call: -; clone_size: few; j_call: TRBJ2-1; cdr3_nt: TGTGCCAGCAGCCCCACCAACCTATCTCCCGGTGAGCAGTTCTTC; cdr3_aa: CASSPTNLSPGEQFF
v_call: TRBV20-1; cdr3_length: 15; d_call: -; clone_size: few; j_call: TRBJ1-5; cdr3_nt: TGCAGTGCTAGAGATTCCGGCAGAAGCAATCAGCCCCAGCATTTT; cdr3_aa: CSARDSGRSNQPQHF
v_call: TRBV30; cdr3_length: 13; d_call: TRBD2; clone_size: many; j_call: TRBJ2-1; cdr3_nt: TGTGCCTGGAGTAGCGGGGTCTACAATGAGCAGTTCTTC; cdr3_aa: CAWSSGVYNEQFF
v_call: TRBV27; cdr3_length: 16; d_call: -; clone_size: many; j_call: TRBJ2-3; cdr3_nt: TGTGCCAGCAGTTTATACTGGCGGTCTAGCACAGATACGCAGTATTTT; cdr3_aa: CASSLYWRSSTDTQYF
v_call: TRBV11-2; cdr3_length: 14; d_call: -; clone_size: many; j_call: TRBJ2-7; cdr3_nt: TGTGCCAGCAGCCCCGCTGGCCTCCCCAACGAGCAGTACTTC; cdr3_aa: CASSPAGLPNEQYF
v_call: TRBV12-3/TRBV12-4; cdr3_length: 13; d_call: -; clone_size: many; j_call: TRBJ1-4; cdr3_nt: TGTGCCAGCAGTTTGGGCAGCGGTGAAAAACTGTTTTTT; cdr3_aa: CASSLGSGEKLFF
v_call: TRBV7-2; cdr3_length: 20; d_call: TRBD1; clone_size: many; j_call: TRBJ2-3; cdr3_nt: TGTGCCAGCAGCTTATATGACCTAGCACAGGGGACCTCTGACACAGATACGCAGTATTTT; cdr3_aa: CASSLYDLAQGTSDTDTQYF
v_call: TRBV7-3; cdr3_length: 14; d_call: TRBD1; clone_size: many; j_call: TRBJ2-7; cdr3_nt: TGTGCCAGCAGCTTCGGGACAGGGCATTTCGAGCAGTACTTC; cdr3_aa: CASSFGTGHFEQYF
v_call: TRBV2; cdr3_length: 15; d_call: TRBD1; clone_size: many; j_call: TRBJ1-5; cdr3_nt: TGTGCCAGCAGGGCGGGACAGGGACTTCGTCAGCCCCAGCATTTT; cdr3_aa: CASRAGQGLRQPQHF
v_call: TRBV7-2; cdr3_length: 19; d_call: TRBD1; clone_size: -; j_call: TRBJ2-7; cdr3_nt: TGTGCCAGCAGCTTAGTTCAGCTGGGACAGGGAAAGCATCCCTACGAGCAGTACTTC; cdr3_aa: CASSLVQLGQGKHPYEQYF
v_call: TRBV20-1; cdr3_length: 13; d_call: TRBD2; clone_size: many; j_call: TRBJ2-3; cdr3_nt: TGCAGTGTATCGGGAGGAGGCACAGATACGCAGTATTTT; cdr3_aa: CSVSGGGTDTQYF
v_call: TRBV4-2; cdr3_length: 16; d_call: -; clone_size: -; j_call: TRBJ2-2; cdr3_nt: TGTGCCAGCAGCAGTAGCCCGGGAAGGGACACCGGGGAGCTGTTTTTT; cdr3_aa: CASSSSPGRDTGELFF
v_call: TRBV7-9; cdr3_length: 16; d_call: -; clone_size: many; j_call: TRBJ2-7; cdr3_nt: TGTGCCAGCAGCTTCCCCCTTTCGGGAGTAGATTACGAGCAGTACTTC; cdr3_aa: CASSFPLSGVDYEQYF
v_call: TRBV10-3; cdr3_length: 14; d_call: TRBD1; clone_size: few; j_call: TRBJ2-4; cdr3_nt: TGTGCCATCAGTGAGGGGGACAGCAAAAACATTCAGTACTTC; cdr3_aa: CAISEGDSKNIQYF
v_call: TRBV9; cdr3_length: 14; d_call: -; clone_size: -; j_call: TRBJ1-4; cdr3_nt: TGTGCCAGCAGCCCCGACGGGGTGGATGAAAAACTGTTTTTT; cdr3_aa: CASSPDGVDEKLFF
v_call: TRBV4-1; cdr3_length: 16; d_call: -; clone_size: few; j_call: TRBJ2-7; cdr3_nt: TGCGCCAGCAGCCAAGGGTGGCCAGGGCTCTCCTACGAGCAGTACTTC; cdr3_aa: CASSQGWPGLSYEQYF
v_call: TRBV6-1; cdr3_length: 11; d_call: -; clone_size: few; j_call: TRBJ1-6; cdr3_nt: TGTGCCAGCAGCCCAGACAGTCCCCTCCACTTT; cdr3_aa: CASSPDSPLHF
v_call: TRBV4-3; cdr3_length: 15; d_call: TRBD1; clone_size: -; j_call: TRBJ2-3; cdr3_nt: TGCGCCAGCAGCTTGGGACAGGGGGCAATCGATACGCAGTATTTT; cdr3_aa: CASSLGQGAIDTQYF
v_call: TRBV20-1; cdr3_length: 13; d_call: -; clone_size: many; j_call: TRBJ1-1; cdr3_nt: TGCAGTGCGCTACGACTGGGGAACACTGAAGCTTTCTTT; cdr3_aa: CSALRLGNTEAFF
v_call: TRBV30; cdr3_length: 15; d_call: -; clone_size: few; j_call: TRBJ1-5; cdr3_nt: TGTGCCTGGAGTGTACCCGGGACAAATAATCAGCCCCAGCATTTT; cdr3_aa: CAWSVPGTNNQPQHF